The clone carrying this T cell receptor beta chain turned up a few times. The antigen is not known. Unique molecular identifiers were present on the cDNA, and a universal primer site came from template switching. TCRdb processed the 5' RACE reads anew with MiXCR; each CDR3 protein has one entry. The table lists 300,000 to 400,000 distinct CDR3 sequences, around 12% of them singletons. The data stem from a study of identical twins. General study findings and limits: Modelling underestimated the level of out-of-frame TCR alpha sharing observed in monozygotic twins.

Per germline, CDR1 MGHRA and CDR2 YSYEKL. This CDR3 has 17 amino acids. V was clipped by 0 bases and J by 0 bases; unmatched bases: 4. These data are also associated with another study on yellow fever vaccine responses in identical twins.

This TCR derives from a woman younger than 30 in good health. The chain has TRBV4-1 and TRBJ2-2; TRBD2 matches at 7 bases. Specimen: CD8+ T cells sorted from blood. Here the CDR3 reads CASSQEVLAANTGELFF. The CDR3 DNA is TGCGCCAGCAGCCAAGAGGTCCTAGCGGCGAACACCGGGGAGCTGTTTTTT.